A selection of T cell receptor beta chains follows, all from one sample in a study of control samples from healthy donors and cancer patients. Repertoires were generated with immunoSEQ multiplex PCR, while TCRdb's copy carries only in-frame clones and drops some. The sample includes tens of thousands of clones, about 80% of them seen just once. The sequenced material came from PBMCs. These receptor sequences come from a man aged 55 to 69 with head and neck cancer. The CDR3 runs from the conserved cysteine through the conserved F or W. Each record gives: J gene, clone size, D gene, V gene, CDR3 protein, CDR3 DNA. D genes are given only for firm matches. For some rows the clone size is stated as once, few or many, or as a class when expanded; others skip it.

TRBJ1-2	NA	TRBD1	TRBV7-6	CASSLEGKGTGGGYTF	TGTGCCAGCAGCTTAGAGGGAAAAGGGACAGGGGGTGGCTACACCTTC
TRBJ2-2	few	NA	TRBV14	CASSHFSGELFF	TGTGCCAGCAGCCACTTCTCCGGGGAGCTGTTTTTT
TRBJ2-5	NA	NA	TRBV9	CASSPPTLQETQYF	TGTGCCAGCAGCCCGCCGACTCTCCAAGAGACCCAGTACTTC
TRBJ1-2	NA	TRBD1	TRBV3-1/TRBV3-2	CASSRNPGGWDGYTF	TGTGCCAGCAGCCGCAATCCAGGGGGCTGGGATGGCTACACCTTC
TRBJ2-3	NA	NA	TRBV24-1	CATSEAALGDTQYF	TGTGCCACCAGTGAGGCAGCGTTAGGGGATACGCAGTATTTT
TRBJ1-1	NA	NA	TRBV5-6	CASSLTPGETEAFF	TGTGCCAGCAGCTTGACCCCAGGGGAAACTGAAGCTTTCTTT
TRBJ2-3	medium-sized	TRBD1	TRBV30	CAWSGTGNTDTQYF	TGTGCCTGGAGCGGGACAGGGAACACAGATACGCAGTATTTT
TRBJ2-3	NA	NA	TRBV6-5	CASSYSGVGTTQYF	TGTGCCAGCAGTTACTCAGGGGTGGGGACTACGCAGTATTTT
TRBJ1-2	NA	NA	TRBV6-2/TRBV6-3	CASSFGQEWLYGYTF	TGTGCCAGCAGTTTTGGGCAGGAGTGGCTCTATGGCTACACCTTC
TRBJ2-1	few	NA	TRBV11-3	CASSFLQSSYNEQFF	TGTGCCAGCAGCTTCCTGCAGAGCTCCTACAATGAGCAGTTCTTC
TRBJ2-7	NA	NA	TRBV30	CAWSLAVLSEQYF	TGTGCCTGGAGTCTCGCAGTCTTAAGCGAGCAGTACTTC
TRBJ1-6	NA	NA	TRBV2	CASRGRNSPLHF	TGTGCCAGCAGGGGGAGGAATTCACCCCTCCACTTT
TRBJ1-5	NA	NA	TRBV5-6	CASSYSNQPQHF	TGTGCCAGCAGCTATAGCAATCAGCCCCAGCATTTT
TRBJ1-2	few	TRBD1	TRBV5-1	CASSLGTGGYGYTF	TGCGCCAGCAGCTTGGGGACAGGCGGATATGGCTACACCTTC
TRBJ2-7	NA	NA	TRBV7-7	CASSRRQDDEQYF	TGTGCTAGCAGCCGACGACAGGACGACGAGCAGTACTTC
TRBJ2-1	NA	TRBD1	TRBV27	CASSFPTGTGNNEQFF	TGTGCCAGCAGTTTCCCAACCGGGACAGGGAACAATGAGCAGTTCTTC
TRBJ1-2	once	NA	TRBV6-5	CASSYNGQPTYGYTF	TGTGCCAGCAGTTACAACGGACAGCCTACCTATGGCTACACCTTC
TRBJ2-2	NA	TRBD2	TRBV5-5	CASSLGLASNTGELFF	TGTGCCAGCAGCTTGGGACTAGCATCCAACACCGGGGAGCTGTTTTTT
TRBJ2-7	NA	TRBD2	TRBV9	CASSVGLVDEQYF	TGTGCCAGCAGCGTCGGACTAGTTGACGAGCAGTACTTC
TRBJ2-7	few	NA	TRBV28	CASSPISDILSYEQYF	TGTGCCAGCAGTCCGATTAGCGACATTCTCTCCTACGAGCAGTACTTC
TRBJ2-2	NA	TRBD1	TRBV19	CASTDRGRMVGELFF	TGTGCCAGTACGGACAGGGGGCGAATGGTCGGGGAGCTGTTTTTT
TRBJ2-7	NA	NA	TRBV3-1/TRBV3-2	CASSQSSSYEQYF	TGTGCCAGCAGCCAATCAAGCTCCTACGAGCAGTACTTC
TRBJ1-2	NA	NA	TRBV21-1	CASSSSPRQGAGGYTF	TGTGCCAGCAGCAGCTCTCCACGACAGGGGGCGGGTGGCTACACCTTC
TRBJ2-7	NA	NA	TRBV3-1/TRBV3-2	CASSQTADSYEQYF	TGTGCCAGCAGCCAAACTGCAGACTCCTACGAGCAGTACTTC
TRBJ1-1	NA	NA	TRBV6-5	CASSFTGNTEAFF	TGTGCCAGCAGTTTTACAGGGAACACTGAAGCTTTCTTT
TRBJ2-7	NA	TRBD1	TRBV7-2	CASSIDTGTATNEQYF	TGTGCCAGCAGCATCGACACCGGGACAGCTACCAACGAGCAGTACTTC
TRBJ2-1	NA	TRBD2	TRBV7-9	CAGAREGFYNEQFF	TGTGCGGGTGCGCGGGAGGGGTTCTACAATGAGCAGTTCTTC
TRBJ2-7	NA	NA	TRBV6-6	CASSTAGSYEQYF	TGTGCCAGTAGTACGGCTGGCTCCTACGAGCAGTACTTC
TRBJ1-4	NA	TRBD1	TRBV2	CASSLGTGVEKLFF	TGTGCCAGCAGCCTCGGGACAGGGGTGGAAAAACTGTTTTTT
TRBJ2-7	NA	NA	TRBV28	CASSLISYEQYF	TGTGCCAGCAGCCTTATCTCCTACGAGCAGTACTTC